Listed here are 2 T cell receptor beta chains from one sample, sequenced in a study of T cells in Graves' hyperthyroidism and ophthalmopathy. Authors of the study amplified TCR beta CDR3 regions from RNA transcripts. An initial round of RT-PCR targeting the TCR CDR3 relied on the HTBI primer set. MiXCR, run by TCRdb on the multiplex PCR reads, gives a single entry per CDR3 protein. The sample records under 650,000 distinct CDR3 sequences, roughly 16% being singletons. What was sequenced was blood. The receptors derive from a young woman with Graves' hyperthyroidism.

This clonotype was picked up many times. Here the CDR3 DNA reads TGTGCCAGCAGTGATAGGAGAACAAATCAGCCCCAGCATTTT. The encoded protein is CASSDRRTNQPQHF. V is TRBV2 and J is TRBJ1-5; D not resolved. Per the germline V gene, CDR1 is SNHLY and CDR2 is FYNNEI. CDR3 length equals 14 residues. The V end lost 3 bases, the J end lost 4 bases, and 10 bases lay between the germline ends. Looking up the rest from reference TRBV2 and TRBJ1-5 gives the full variable domain: EPEVTQTPSHQVTQMGQEVILRCVPISNHLYFYWYRQILGQKVEFLVSFYNNEISEKSEIFDDQFSVERPDGSNFTLKIRSTKLEDSAMYFCASSDRRTNQPQHFGDGTRLSIL.

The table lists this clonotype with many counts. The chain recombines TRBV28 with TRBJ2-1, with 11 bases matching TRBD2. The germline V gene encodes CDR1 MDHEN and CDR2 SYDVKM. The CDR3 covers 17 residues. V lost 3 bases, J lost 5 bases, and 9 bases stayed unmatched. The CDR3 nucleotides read TGTGCCAGCAGTTTCGTACTAGCGGGAGAGAGGGACAATGAGCAGTTCTTC. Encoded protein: CASSFVLAGERDNEQFF.